This TCR beta chain emerged from a study of metastatic and nonmetastatic thyroid tumors (dated by TCRdb to about 2020). For the study in its entirety: The researchers compared repertoires between peripheral blood samples and tumor or nodule tissue samples from patients with malignant or benign thyroid disease.

Receptor libraries were prepared by PCR. The sequencer was an Illumina HiSeq 4000. High-throughput sequencing was used to profile the TCR beta-chain CDR3 region of each patient. The source study handled its data this way. Drawing on CDR3 differences between clinicopathological groups, the researchers built a classifier meant to tell apart patients with distant-metastatic papillary thyroid cancer. To measure repertoire diversity the researchers used the Shannon index, while the Morisita-Horn index served to gauge how similar the tumor and blood repertoires were. The public reads were quality trimmed at Q25 with fastp and then assembled into clones with MiXCR by TCRdb, keeping productive beta chains. TCRdb, not the original authors, processed these V and J calls. The sample table records tens of thousands of clones; 17% of these occur just once. The biggest ten clones account for approximately 9.8% of the sample.

Broader findings and caveats from the paper: In both blood and tumor samples, malignant tumors were reported to have significantly higher TCR beta diversity than benign nodules.

In the case of this clone: Its antigen is still unknown. No much larger clone exists at a distance of one base, and base qualities are not known.

The CDR3 holds 16 amino acids from the cysteine to the phenylalanine. Only the CDR3 DNA is retained, 48 bases long and in frame from the first base. V sheds 1 base and J sheds 5 bases, leaving 18 bases between their ends. Looking up the germline V gene yields CDR1 SGHVS and CDR2 FNYEAQ. No patient had received any treatment before thyroid surgery. Patient clinical samples collected from about 2012 to 2019 were retrospectively analysed using T-cell receptor beta sequencing. The source material was tumor tissue. The TCR comes from a female donor with papillary thyroid cancer or a benign thyroid nodule (not recorded which). Some clones in this sample may be carry-over from other donors' samples. Rearrangement joined TRBV7-6 to TRBJ2-7; the D region may be TRBD1 or TRBD2, each matching 5 bases equally. The nucleotide sequence reads TGTGCCAGCAGCTTAGTAGGTCGAGGGCAGGGTGACGAGCAGTACTTC. It is translated as CASSLVGRGQGDEQYF.